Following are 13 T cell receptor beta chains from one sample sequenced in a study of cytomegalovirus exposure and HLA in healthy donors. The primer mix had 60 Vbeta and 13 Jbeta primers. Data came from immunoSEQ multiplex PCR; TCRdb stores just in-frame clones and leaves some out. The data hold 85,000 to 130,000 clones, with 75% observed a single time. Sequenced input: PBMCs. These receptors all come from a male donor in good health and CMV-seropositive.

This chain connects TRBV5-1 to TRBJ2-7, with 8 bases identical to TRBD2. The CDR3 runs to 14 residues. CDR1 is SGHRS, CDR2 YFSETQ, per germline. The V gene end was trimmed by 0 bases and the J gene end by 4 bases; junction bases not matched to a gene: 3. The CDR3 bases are TGCGCCAGCAGCTTGGCCGGGGGGGTATACGAGCAGTACTTC. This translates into CASSLAGGVYEQYF.

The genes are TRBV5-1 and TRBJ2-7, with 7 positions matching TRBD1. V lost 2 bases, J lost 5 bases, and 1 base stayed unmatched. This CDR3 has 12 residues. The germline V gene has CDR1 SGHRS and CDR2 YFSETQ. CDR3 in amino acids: CASSLDRDEQYF. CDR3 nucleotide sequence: TGCGCCAGCAGCTTAGACAGGGACGAGCAGTACTTC.

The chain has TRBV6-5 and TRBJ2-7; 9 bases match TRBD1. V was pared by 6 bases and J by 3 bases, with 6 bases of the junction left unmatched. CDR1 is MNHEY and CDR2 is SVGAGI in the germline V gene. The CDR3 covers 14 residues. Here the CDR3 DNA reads TGTGCCAGCAGGGTTGGGACAGGGATCTACGAGCAGTACTTC. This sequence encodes CASRVGTGIYEQYF.

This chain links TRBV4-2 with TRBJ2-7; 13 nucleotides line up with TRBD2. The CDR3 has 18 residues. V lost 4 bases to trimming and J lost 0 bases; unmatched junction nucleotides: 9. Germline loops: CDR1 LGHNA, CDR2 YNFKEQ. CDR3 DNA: TGTGCCAGCAGCCGGGCGTCGTGGACTAGCGGGAGCTCCTACGAGCAGTACTTC. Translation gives CASSRASWTSGSSYEQYF.

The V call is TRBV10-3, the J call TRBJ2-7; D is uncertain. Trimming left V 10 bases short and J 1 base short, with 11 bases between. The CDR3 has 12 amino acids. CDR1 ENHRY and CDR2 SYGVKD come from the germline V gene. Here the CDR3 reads CATRLDSYEQYF. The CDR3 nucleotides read TGTGCCACCCGACTGGATTCCTACGAGCAGTACTTC.

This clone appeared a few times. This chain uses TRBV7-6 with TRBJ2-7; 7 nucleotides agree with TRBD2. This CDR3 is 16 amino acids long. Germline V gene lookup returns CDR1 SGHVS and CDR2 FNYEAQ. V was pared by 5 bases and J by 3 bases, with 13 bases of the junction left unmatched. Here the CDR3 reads CASSARQGLLDYEQYF. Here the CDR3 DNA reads TGTGCCAGCAGCGCTCGTCAGGGACTACTAGACTACGAGCAGTACTTC.

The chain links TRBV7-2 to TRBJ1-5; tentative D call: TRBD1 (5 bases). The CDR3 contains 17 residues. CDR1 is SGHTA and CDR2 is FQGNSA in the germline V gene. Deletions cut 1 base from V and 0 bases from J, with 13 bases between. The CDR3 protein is CASSLVQVGVSNQPQHF. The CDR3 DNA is TGTGCCAGCAGCTTAGTTCAAGTAGGGGTTAGCAATCAGCCCCAGCATTTT.

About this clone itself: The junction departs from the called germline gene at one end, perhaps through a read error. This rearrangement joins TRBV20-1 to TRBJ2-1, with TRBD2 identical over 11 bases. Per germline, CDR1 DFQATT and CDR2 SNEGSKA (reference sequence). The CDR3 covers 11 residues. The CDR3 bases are TGCAGTACTAGCGGGAGAAATGAGCAGTTCTTC. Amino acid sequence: CSTSGRNEQFF.

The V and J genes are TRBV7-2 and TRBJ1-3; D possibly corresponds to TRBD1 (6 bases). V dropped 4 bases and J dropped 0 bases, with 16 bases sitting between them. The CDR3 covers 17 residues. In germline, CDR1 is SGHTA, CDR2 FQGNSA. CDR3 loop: CASSSRGTGNSGNTIYF. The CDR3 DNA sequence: TGTGCCAGCAGCTCTCGGGGCACAGGGAACTCTGGAAACACCATATATTTT.

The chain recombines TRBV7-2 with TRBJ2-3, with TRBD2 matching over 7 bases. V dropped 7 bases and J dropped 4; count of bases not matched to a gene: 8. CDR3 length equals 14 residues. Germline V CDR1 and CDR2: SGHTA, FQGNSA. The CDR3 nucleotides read TGTGCCAGCAACCTAATGGGGGGGGCAGATACGCAGTATTTT. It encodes CASNLMGGADTQYF.

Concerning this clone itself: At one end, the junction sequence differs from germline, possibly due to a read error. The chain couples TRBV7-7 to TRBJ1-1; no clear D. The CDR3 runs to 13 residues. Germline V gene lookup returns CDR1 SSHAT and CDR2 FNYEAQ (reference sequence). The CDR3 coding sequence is TGTGCTAGCAGCACCGGTCTGGACACTGAAGCTTTCTTT. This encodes CASSTGLDTEAFF.

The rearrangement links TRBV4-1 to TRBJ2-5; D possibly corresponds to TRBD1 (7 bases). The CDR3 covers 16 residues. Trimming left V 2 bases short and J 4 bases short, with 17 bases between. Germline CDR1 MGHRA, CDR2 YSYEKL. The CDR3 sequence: CASSQSTGRMGETQYF. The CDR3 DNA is TGCGCCAGCAGCCAATCGACAGGGAGGATGGGAGAGACCCAGTACTTC.

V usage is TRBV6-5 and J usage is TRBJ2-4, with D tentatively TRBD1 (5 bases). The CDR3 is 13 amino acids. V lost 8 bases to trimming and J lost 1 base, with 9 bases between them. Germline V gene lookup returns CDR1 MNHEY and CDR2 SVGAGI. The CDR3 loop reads CASGADAKNIQYF. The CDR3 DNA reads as TGTGCCAGCGGGGCGGACGCCAAAAACATTCAGTACTTC.